The present entry profiles one TCR beta chain with its context. Its antigen is not yet known. The input lacks base qualities; no much larger clone sits a single base away. This entry comes from a study of cytomegalovirus exposure and HLA in healthy donors (dated by TCRdb to the late 2010s). General notes on the study: According to an earlier analysis of 587 of the donors, roughly 180 million T cells yielded 117 million unique TCR beta sequences and roughly 280 Gb of sequence data. Roughly 320 gigabases of sequencing data and 70 million to 95 million unique TCR sequences made up an early release that covered 500 to 650 HLA-typed donors. The genetic ancestry cluster associated with self-reported Caucasian donors included approximately 85% of the 300 to 450 genotyped donors. The study aimed to test whether signatures of past pathogen exposure could be identified by cataloging public T cell receptors. The study used immunosequencing to profile the T cell repertoires of approximately 630 subjects and linked those repertoires to cytomegalovirus serostatus. Besides the first cohort of around 700 subjects, a separate validation cohort made up of over 100 different subjects was used. The study combined high-throughput TCR immunosequencing, statistical association of individual TCRs with disease status, and machine learning to predict cytomegalovirus infection status. A later analysis re-analyzed previously published TCR beta repertoires from 500 to 700 donors and added high-resolution HLA genotyping to study TCR occurrence patterns. Rather than using new phenotypic data, the later analysis identified candidate immune exposures from TCR beta sequences and from how often those sequences occurred across donors. An earlier analysis of 587 of the donors used high-throughput TCR beta sequencing to judge whether each TCR beta V gene segment behaved as functional or pseudogenic. Donor age, sex, ethnicity and CMV serostatus were collected together with the repertoire data. In a later genetic analysis, genome-wide SNP genotypes for 398 of the 666 donors were used, and that subset was treated as a discovery cohort. Every discovery cohort repertoire had been produced on one sequencing platform. HLA typing covered class I and class II loci at four-digit resolution. The number of typed donors differed by locus: roughly 629-640 for A, B, C, DRB1 and DQB1; approximately 520 for DQA1; 606 for DPA1; and 450 to 480 for DPB1. Because of strong linkage in the cohort, four or five DR-DQ haplotypes were treated as single units for association and clustering. Among around 400 genotyped donors of the cohort, an average of about 240,000 unique TCR beta nucleotide sequences was sequenced per donor, of which roughly 18% were non-productive.

The cohort was made up of 666 healthy bone marrow donors. Cohort members were all nominally healthy when sampled, although unrecorded immune exposures were likely present. The donor tested CMV seronegative and was one of the 352 seronegative cohort members. Each donor provided a peripheral blood sample, and peripheral blood mononuclear cells were used for TCR beta sequencing. Genomic DNA was extracted from the blood cell samples with the Qiagen DNeasy Blood Extraction Kit. Overall study results and their limits: A later analysis found that TCR association rates varied across HLA loci, with DRB1 alleles showing the most associated TCRs and HLA-C alleles the fewest. Because counts were too low, fewer than 20 rarely observed V segments, including chromosome 9 orphons, were excluded from the earlier analysis of under 650 of the donors. In a later analysis, around 17,000 TCR beta sequences were associated with specific HLA alleles at a false discovery rate of 0.05. This cohort had only TCR beta chains sequenced, and the lack of alpha or paired-chain data limited which features could be detected. A total of 150 to 200 TCR beta chains were listed by the study as associated with cytomegalovirus. A later genetic analysis reported fewer N-insertions in productive TCRs among donors in an Asian-associated ancestry cluster than the roughly 700-donor mean. The only immune exposure information available for the cohort was CMV serostatus. Correlated functional status among segregating V segments might be attributable to linkage disequilibrium, but an unknown experimental factor could not be ruled out. Across donors, most TCR sequences were observed very rarely, whereas some public TCRs were present in many individuals. The classifier was reported to diagnose cytomegalovirus status with high specificity and sensitivity in both the original and validation cohorts. A cluster of highly shared sequence variants was judged likely to represent a technical artifact of the sequencing pipeline. When HLA alleles, especially DR and DQ, strongly co-occurred, TCR associations were difficult to assign to individual alleles. In vitro tests confirmed that three of the cytomegalovirus-associated TCR beta chains recognize cytomegalovirus antigens. A further reported finding was that TCR beta sequences accurately predicted the HLA-A and HLA-B alleles for most subjects in the first cohort. HLA typing was unavailable for some donors at each locus, so association tests used only the typed subset. In a later analysis, several top co-occurrence clusters were reported to appear linked to parvovirus B19, influenza, CMV and Epstein-Barr virus. In a later analysis, HLA-associated TCR beta chains were found to be more clonally expanded and to have lower generation probabilities than equally common non-associated chains. Roughly uniform sequencing depth across donors was assumed in presence/absence analyses, although this assumption may not hold. In an earlier analysis of some 550 of the donors, most TCR beta V segments were observed in productive rearrangements about 87% or about 30% of the time, broadly matching IMGT annotations. The authors suggested that the approach could potentially be extended to other disease states and immunological phenotypes. An association between a missense DCLRE1C variant and V-gene and J-gene trimming of TCR beta chains was found in a later genetic analysis and replicated in an independent cohort. According to a later analysis, most CMV-associated TCR beta chains appeared to be HLA-restricted, and the HLA associations seemed to be driven largely by CMV exposure. The 87-base-pair reads could not distinguish some IMGT-functional V segments, including TRBV6-2 and TRBV6-3, so those segments were excluded.

The library was produced with the immunoSEQ multiplex PCR assay. The multiplex PCR relied on a mix of 60 forward primers for TCR Vbeta segments and 13 reverse primers for TCR Jbeta segments. The CDR3 region of rearranged TCR beta genes was amplified from genomic DNA by a multiplex PCR assay. The Illumina HiSeq System was used to sequence the amplified TCR beta libraries as 87-base-pair reads. Per the source publication's procedure: A later analysis counted around 72 million unique TCR beta chains across the 700 or so repertoires, and some 11 million of these chains were shared by at least two donors. Raw reads were error-corrected and collapsed into unique sequences with a nearest-neighbor algorithm that merged closely related sequences to remove PCR and sequencing errors. To assign V, D and J gene segments, CDR3 sequences were aligned to IMGT reference sequences. For a sequence to be retained, a match of at least six nucleotides was required to both a V gene segment and a J gene segment. A rearrangement counted as productive if the CDR3 had no stop codons and remained in frame with V and J, and every other rearrangement counted as non-productive. CDR3 was defined by IMGT convention, running from the second conserved V-encoded cysteine to the conserved J-encoded phenylalanine. Sequences without an unambiguous match to a single V gene segment were excluded from the earlier analysis of about 600 of the donors. In an earlier analysis of some 590 of the donors, a V segment was called functional when productive rearrangements were above 56.7%, and segregating when the standard deviation between donors exceeded 5%. A statistical classification framework was developed to diagnose cytomegalovirus status using the catalog of TCR beta chain sequences. A later analysis assigned V and J genes by comparing TCR nucleotide sequences with IMGT/GENE-DB human TR gene sequences. A later analysis assigned CDR3 sequences and most-parsimonious VDJ recombination scenarios with the TCRdist pipeline. In a later analysis, each TCR beta chain was defined by its CDR3 amino acid sequence together with its V-gene family, and reads without a unique V-gene family were excluded. To address suspected cross-contamination and a sequencing artifact, a later analysis removed approximately 600 highly shared, low-generation-probability nucleotide sequences. In a later analysis, a clonal expansion index for each public chain was calculated from normalized within-repertoire ranks of inferred template counts. In a later analysis, generation probabilities were computed using a VDJ recombination model fitted to out-of-frame rearrangements, and the results were checked against IGoR. A later analysis scored TCR-TCR, TCR-HLA and TCR-CMV co-occurrence with hypergeometric tests, applying a repertoire-size bias correction to TCR pairs. In a later analysis, false discovery rates were estimated by permuting HLA or CMV assignments 20 times. In a later analysis, co-occurring TCRs were grouped using DBSCAN, and TCRdist sequence similarity was added for clustering within HLA-allele-positive subsets. For co-occurrence clustering, repertoires with fewer than 30,000 or more than 120,000 public chains were excluded, along with five or six repertoires with anomalous nucleotide sharing. Not all clones reach the TCRdb copy of this immuneACCESS table, which keeps in-frame sequences only. Checked studies attribute under half of the gap to unresolved V genes and leave the rest unexplained. For V, J and clone size, that table is used; D and trimming come from the DNA. The sample contains around 140,000 clones, 70% to 85% of them found a single time. The ten largest clones represent around 1.6% of the sample.

CDR1 SGDLS and CDR2 YYNGEE were looked up in the germline V gene. Its CDR3 holds 14 amino acids, cysteine through phenylalanine. Only the CDR3 part of the read is kept: 42 bases, read in frame from the first base. V lost 4 bases and J lost 1 base; the stretch between them is 12 bases long. The sequencing input was PBMCs. The chain uses TRBV9 and TRBJ2-7; matching of 5 bases hints at TRBD1 as the D gene. The clonotype was recovered from a female donor in good health and CMV-seronegative. The nucleotides are TGTGCCAGCAGCCTACAGACAGCTTCCTACGAGCAGTACTTC. The encoded protein is CASSLQTASYEQYF.